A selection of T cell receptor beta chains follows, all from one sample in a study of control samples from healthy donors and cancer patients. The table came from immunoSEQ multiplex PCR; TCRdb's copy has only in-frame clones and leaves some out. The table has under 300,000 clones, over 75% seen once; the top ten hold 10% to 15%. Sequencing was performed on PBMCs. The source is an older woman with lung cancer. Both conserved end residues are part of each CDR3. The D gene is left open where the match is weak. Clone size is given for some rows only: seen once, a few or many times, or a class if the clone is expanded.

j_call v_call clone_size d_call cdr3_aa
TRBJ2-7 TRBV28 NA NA CASGVGPYEQYF
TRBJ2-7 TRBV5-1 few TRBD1 CASSLTGQEIYEQYF
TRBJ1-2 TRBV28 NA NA CASITRDLYGYTF
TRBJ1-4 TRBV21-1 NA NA CASSKGGQGHEKLFF
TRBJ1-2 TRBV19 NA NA CASSTGRMSGYTF
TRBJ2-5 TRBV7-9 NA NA CASSLLVLQETQYF
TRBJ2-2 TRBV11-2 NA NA CASSHTVPGELFF
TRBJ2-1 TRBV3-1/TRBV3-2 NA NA CASSQGPASYNEQFF
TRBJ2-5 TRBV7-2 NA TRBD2 CASSSRSGLTETQYF
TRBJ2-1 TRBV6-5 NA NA CASSWDSYNEQFF
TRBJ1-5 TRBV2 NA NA CASSGAPNQPQHF
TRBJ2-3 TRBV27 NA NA CAGAMGRGDTQYF
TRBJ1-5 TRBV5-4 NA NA CASSSGQGNQPQHF
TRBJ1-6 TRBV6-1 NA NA CASSEWGRLSSYNSPLHF
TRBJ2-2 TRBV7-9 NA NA CASSLVTSASGELFF
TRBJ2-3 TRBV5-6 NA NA CASSFLQGGTDTQYF
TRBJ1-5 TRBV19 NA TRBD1 CASSPGSGTGNQPQHF
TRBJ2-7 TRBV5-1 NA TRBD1 CASSSEDRGIEQYF
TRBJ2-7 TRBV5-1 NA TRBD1 CASSPQTGQPHEQYF
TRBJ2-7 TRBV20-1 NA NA CSASVPGSYEQYF
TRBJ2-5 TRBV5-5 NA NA CASSLGTWETQYF
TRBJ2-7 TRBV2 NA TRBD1 CASSERGQGGYEQYF
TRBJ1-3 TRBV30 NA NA CAWSLSGLGSTYF
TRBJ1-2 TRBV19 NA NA CASSTAESYTF
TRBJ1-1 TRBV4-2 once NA CASSQGTYGGTEAFF
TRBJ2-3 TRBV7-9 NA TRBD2 CASSFGLGRARGADTQYF
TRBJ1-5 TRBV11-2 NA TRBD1 CASSLAGTGVDQPQHF
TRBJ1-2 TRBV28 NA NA CASSFGRGDGYTF
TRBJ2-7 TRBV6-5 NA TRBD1 CASSPGTGSSYEQYF
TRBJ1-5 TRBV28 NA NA CASSSSTGGAKGPQHF
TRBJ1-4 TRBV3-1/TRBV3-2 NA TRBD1 CASSPTGGGEKLFF
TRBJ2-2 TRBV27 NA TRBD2 CASRGLAGGNTGELFF
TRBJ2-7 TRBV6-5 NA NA CASSNLQGSGEQYF
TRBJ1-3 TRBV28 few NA CASSLGEWAGRGGNTIYF
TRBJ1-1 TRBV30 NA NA CAWSAPGTLNTEAFF
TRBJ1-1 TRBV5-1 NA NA CASSLVSNTEAFF
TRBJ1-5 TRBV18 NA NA CASSPPVSGRDQPQHF
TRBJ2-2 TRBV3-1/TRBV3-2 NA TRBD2 CASRRSGGNTGELFF
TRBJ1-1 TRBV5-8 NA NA CASSLLWGGRAEAFF
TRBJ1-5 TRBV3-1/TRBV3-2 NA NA CASSQRPTRPQHF
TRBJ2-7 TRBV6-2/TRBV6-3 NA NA CASSRGATYEQYF
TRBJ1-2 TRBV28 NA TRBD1 CAGWDREGGYTF
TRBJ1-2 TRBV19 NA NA CASSNSNYGYTF
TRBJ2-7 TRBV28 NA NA CASSRYYEQYF
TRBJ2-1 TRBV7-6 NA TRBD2 CASSLFAGGASEQFF
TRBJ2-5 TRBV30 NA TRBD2 CAWEVGLAGETQYF
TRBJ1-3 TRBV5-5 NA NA CASSTLGRAAGNTIYF
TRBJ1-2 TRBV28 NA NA CASTVLGLHYGYTF
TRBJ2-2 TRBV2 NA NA CASRGDTGELFF
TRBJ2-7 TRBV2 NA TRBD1 CASIGQGGYEQYF
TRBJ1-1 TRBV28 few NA CASSPGHPNTEAFF
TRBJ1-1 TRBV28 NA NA CASSADGIEAFF
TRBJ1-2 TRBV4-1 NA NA CASSQEFGGYTF